This T cell receptor beta chain originates from a study of blood T cell repertoires in COVID-19. Generated by immunoSEQ multiplex PCR, the TCRdb table keeps only in-frame clones and is missing some. The sample includes about 52,000 clones, 91% of them seen just once. The CDR3 has 16 amino acids. Germline loops: CDR1 SGHRS, CDR2 YFSETQ. J lost 3 bases, V lost 0 bases, and 6 bases had no gene match. The chain has TRBV5-1 and TRBJ2-1, with TRBD1 identical over 7 bases. The sequenced sample was peripheral blood. The sequence derives from a man in his forties or fifties with active COVID-19. CDR3 coding DNA: TGCGCCAGCAGCTTGGAATCAGGGGGTAGCTACAATGAGCAGTTCTTC. Its protein is CASSLESGGSYNEQFF. The complete variable domain, with remaining parts taken from reference TRBV5-1 and TRBJ2-1, reads KAGVTQTPRYLIKTRGQQVTLSCSPISGHRSVSWYQQTPGQGLQFLFEYFSETQRNKGNFPGRFSGRQFSNSRSEMNVSTLELGDSALYLCASSLESGGSYNEQFFGPGTRLTVL.